The entry that follows covers one T cell receptor (beta chain) sequence. The sample originates from a study of spatial heterogeneity in lung cancer. TCRdb analysed the 5' RACE reads with MiXCR anew, one entry per CDR3 protein. The sample includes 25,000 to 35,000 distinct CDR3 sequences, approximately 5.9% of them seen just once. Time point meaning: blood at routine non-recurrence follow-up after resection. The CDR3 consists of 14 residues. Trimming cost V 3 bases and J 4 bases, with 12 bases left between them. The V gene's germline CDR1 is MNHNS and CDR2 SASEGT. The clonotype was recovered from a female donor with early-stage non-small cell lung cancer. The V gene is TRBV6-1, the J gene TRBJ2-5; no definite D call. This sample comprised PBMCs, obtained at follow-up. CDR3 coding DNA: TGTGCCAGCAGTGAGACATGGGTGTCAGAGACCCAGTACTTC. Residues: CASSETWVSETQYF.